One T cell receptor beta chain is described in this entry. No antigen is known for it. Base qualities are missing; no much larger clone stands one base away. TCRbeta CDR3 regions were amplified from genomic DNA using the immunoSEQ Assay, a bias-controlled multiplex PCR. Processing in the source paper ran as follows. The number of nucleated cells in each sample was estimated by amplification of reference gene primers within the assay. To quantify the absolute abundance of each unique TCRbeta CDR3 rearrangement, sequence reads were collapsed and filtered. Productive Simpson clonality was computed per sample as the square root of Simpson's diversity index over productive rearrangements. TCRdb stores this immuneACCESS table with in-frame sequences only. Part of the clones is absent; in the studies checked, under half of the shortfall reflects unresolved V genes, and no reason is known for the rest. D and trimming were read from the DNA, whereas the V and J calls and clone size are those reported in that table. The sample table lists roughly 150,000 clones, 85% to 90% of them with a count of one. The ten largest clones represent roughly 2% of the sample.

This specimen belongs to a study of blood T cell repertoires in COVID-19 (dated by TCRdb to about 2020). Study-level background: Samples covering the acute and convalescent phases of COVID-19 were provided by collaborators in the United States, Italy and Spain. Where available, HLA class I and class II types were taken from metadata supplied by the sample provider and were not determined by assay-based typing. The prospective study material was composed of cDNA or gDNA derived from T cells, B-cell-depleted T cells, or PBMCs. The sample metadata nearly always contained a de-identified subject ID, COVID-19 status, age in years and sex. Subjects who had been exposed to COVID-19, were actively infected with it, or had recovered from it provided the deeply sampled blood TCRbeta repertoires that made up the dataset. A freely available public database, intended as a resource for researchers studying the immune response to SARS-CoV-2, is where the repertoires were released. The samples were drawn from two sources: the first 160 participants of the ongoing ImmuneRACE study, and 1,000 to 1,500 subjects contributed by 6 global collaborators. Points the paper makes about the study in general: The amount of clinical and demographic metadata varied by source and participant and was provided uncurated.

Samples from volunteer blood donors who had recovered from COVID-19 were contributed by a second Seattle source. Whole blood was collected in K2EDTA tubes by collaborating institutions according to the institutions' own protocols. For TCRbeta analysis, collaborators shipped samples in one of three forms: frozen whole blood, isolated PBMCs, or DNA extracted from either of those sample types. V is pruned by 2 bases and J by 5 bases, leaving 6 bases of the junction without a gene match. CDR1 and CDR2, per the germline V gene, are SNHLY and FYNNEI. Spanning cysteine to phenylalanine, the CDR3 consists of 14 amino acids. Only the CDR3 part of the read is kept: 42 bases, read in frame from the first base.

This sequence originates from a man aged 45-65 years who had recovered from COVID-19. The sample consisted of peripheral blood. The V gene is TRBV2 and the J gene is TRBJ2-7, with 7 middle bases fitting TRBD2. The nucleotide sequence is TGTGCCAGCAGTGAACGCGGGGGAGGCAACGAGCAGTACTTC. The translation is CASSERGGGNEQYF. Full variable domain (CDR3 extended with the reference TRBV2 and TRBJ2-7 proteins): EPEVTQTPSHQVTQMGQEVILRCVPISNHLYFYWYRQILGQKVEFLVSFYNNEISEKSEIFDDQFSVERPDGSNFTLKIRSTKLEDSAMYFCASSERGGGNEQYFGPGTRLTVT.